This TCR beta chain was captured in a study of naive and memory T cell subsets. General study findings and limits: A clonotype means one alpha or beta sequence, not an alpha/beta pair. Over 95% of naive TCR sequences appeared only once after error correction, unlike memory subsets.

Two oligonucleotides, mixed equimolar, formed the beta constant-region primer covering TRBC1 and TRBC2. A 12-nucleotide UMI and the SP2 primer were added to the cDNA 3' end by oligonucleotide ligation. TCRdb ran MiXCR on the UMI-ligation and nested PCR reads and lists one entry per CDR3 protein. The repertoire consists of approximately 85,000 distinct CDR3 sequences, with 6% to 7.5% occurring once and the leading ten covering over 1.5%. Trimming removed 8 bases from V and 5 bases from J, with 13 bases in between. The length of the CDR3 is 13 residues. Germline V lookup: CDR1 MDHEN, CDR2 SYDVKM. This clonotype was recorded many times. Its antigen is not identified.

This receptor was obtained from a human donor in good health. The specimen sequenced was central memory CD4+ T cells from blood. The chain uses TRBV28 and TRBJ1-5, with D possibly being TRBD1 (5 bases). DNA of the CDR3: TGTGCCAGCCTTCCGGGGCTTCATCAGCCCCAGCATTTT. It yields the protein CASLPGLHQPQHF.